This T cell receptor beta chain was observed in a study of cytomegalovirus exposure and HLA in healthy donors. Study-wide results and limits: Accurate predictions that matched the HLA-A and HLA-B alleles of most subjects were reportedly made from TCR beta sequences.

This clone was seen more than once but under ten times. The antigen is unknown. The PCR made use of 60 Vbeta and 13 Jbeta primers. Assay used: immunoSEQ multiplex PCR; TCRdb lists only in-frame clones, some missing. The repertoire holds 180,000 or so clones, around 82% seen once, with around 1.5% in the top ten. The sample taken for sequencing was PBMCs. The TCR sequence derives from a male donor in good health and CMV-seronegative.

The CDR3 is CASSQAGTQETQYF. CDR3 nucleotide sequence: TGTGCCAGCAGCCAAGCCGGGACTCAAGAGACCCAGTACTTC. The V call is TRBV7-3, the J call TRBJ2-5, with D perhaps TRBD2 (6 bases). Germline loops: CDR1 SGHTA, CDR2 FQGTGA. This CDR3 is built from 14 residues. The ends were cut back, 5 bases at V and 2 bases at J, with 12 bases in the middle.